These 5 T cell receptor beta chains came from one sample sequenced in a study of blood T cells in healthy people across ages. Alongside a J-beta primer mix, a sample-barcoded 5' primer served in a second PCR lasting roughly 6 to 11 cycles. TCRdb recomputed calls from the 5' RACE reads with MiXCR, one row per CDR3 protein. The sample has roughly 1.5 million distinct CDR3 sequences; 35% to 45% are singletons. The sequenced material came from blood. These receptors all stem from a woman under 30 in good health.

This clonotype was detected a few times. The genes are TRBV20-1 and TRBJ2-1; 11 bases fit TRBD2. The CDR3 covers 15 residues. V lost 6 bases, J lost 5 bases, and 9 bases stayed unmatched. Germline V gene sequence: CDR1 DFQATT, CDR2 SNEGSKA (reference sequence). This CDR3 reads CSAGRLAGIDNEQFF. The CDR3 region has the DNA TGCAGTGCCGGACGACTAGCGGGAATCGACAATGAGCAGTTCTTC.

The chain couples TRBV20-1 to TRBJ2-7, with 7 nucleotides matching TRBD2. The V gene's germline CDR1 is DFQATT and CDR2 SNEGSKA (reference sequence). The V segment lost 7 bases and the J segment 3 bases; nucleotides outside the gene matches: 3. The CDR3 extends over 11 amino acids. The CDR3 DNA reads as TGCAGTGGACAGCGGGGCTACGAGCAGTACTTC. Its translation: CSGQRGYEQYF.

The rearrangement uses TRBV20-1 and TRBJ2-1, with D perhaps being TRBD1 or TRBD2 (5 bases each). Trimming removed 3 bases from V and 3 bases from J, with 9 bases in between. In germline, CDR1 is DFQATT, CDR2 SNEGSKA (reference sequence). The CDR3 is made up of 13 amino acids. The CDR3 here is CSASGANYNEQFF. The CDR3 DNA reads as TGCAGTGCTAGCGGGGCAAACTACAATGAGCAGTTCTTC.

The chain is built from TRBV14 and TRBJ2-7; D gene uncertain. Between the trimmed V and J ends, which lost 4 bases and 4 bases, there was a span of 11 bases. The germline V gene encodes CDR1 SGHDN and CDR2 FVKESK. The length of the CDR3 is 13 residues. The CDR3 loop reads CASSPRALYEQYF. CDR3 DNA sequence: TGTGCCAGCAGCCCTCGAGCCCTTTACGAGCAGTACTTC. The variable domain in full, with the rest retrieved from reference TRBV14 and TRBJ2-7, is EAGVTQFPSHSVIEKGQTVTLRCDPISGHDNLYWYRRVMGKEIKFLLHFVKESKQDESGMPNNRFLAERTGGTYSTLKVQPAELEDSGVYFCASSPRALYEQYFGPGTRLTVT.

This clonotype has more than one count but fewer than ten. V usage is TRBV12-3 or TRBV12-4 and J usage is TRBJ2-5; TRBD1 might be the D (6 bases). Trimming took off 5 bases at V and 0 bases at J, with 19 bases between the two ends. The CDR3 totals 17 residues. The CDR3 bases are TGTGCCAGCAGTCTTGAACTAAAATGGGGGCACCAAGAGACCCAGTACTTC. Translated: CASSLELKWGHQETQYF.